This is a list of T cell receptor beta chains from one sample in a study of T cell responses to AZD1222 COVID-19 vaccine. The repertoire was sequenced with immunoSEQ multiplex PCR; TCRdb's copy has only in-frame clones and lacks some. The data show 120,000 or so clones, with 80% to 95% seen just once and 2% to 2.5% held by the top ten. Here the sequenced sample was peripheral blood, taken 28 days after the second AZD1222 dose. Receptors were obtained from an adult who received the AZD1222 COVID-19 vaccine. Both conserved end residues are part of each CDR3. The order of the fields is V gene, D gene, J gene, clone size, CDR3 protein, CDR3 DNA. D genes are given only for firm matches. Some rows mark clone size as missing; the rest say once, few, many or name a class of expanded clone.

v_call: TRBV4-2; d_call: -; j_call: TRBJ2-3; clone_size: -; cdr3_aa: CASSPLVQVGDTQYF; cdr3_nt: TGTGCCAGCAGCCCTTTGGTTCAAGTAGGAGATACGCAGTATTTT
v_call: TRBV19; d_call: -; j_call: TRBJ2-3; clone_size: -; cdr3_aa: CASSIGSQGEWVTDTQYF; cdr3_nt: TGTGCCAGTAGTATAGGATCCCAGGGTGAGTGGGTCACAGATACGCAGTATTTT
v_call: TRBV7-9; d_call: TRBD1; j_call: TRBJ2-2; clone_size: -; cdr3_aa: CASSLGQGATGELFF; cdr3_nt: TGTGCCAGCAGCTTAGGACAGGGGGCCACCGGGGAGCTGTTTTTT
v_call: TRBV5-8; d_call: -; j_call: TRBJ2-7; clone_size: -; cdr3_aa: CASSLNSYEQYF; cdr3_nt: TGTGCCAGCAGCTTGAACAGCTACGAGCAGTACTTC
v_call: TRBV7-2; d_call: -; j_call: TRBJ2-7; clone_size: -; cdr3_aa: CASSRFETSSYEQYF; cdr3_nt: TGTGCCAGCAGCCGCTTCGAGACTAGCTCCTACGAGCAGTACTTC
v_call: TRBV27; d_call: -; j_call: TRBJ1-6; clone_size: -; cdr3_aa: CASSPTGGFGSPLHF; cdr3_nt: TGTGCCAGCAGCCCCACCGGAGGGTTTGGTTCACCCCTCCACTTT
v_call: TRBV5-1; d_call: -; j_call: TRBJ1-2; clone_size: -; cdr3_aa: CASSPSHLYGYTF; cdr3_nt: TGCGCCAGCAGCCCAAGCCACCTCTATGGCTACACCTTC
v_call: TRBV7-3; d_call: TRBD2; j_call: TRBJ2-1; clone_size: -; cdr3_aa: CASSLSSGGSYNEQFF; cdr3_nt: TGTGCCAGCAGCTTGTCTAGCGGGGGGTCCTACAATGAGCAGTTCTTC
v_call: TRBV7-2; d_call: -; j_call: TRBJ2-7; clone_size: -; cdr3_aa: CASSLVQGSGYEQYF; cdr3_nt: TGTGCCAGCAGCTTAGTTCAAGGGTCCGGCTACGAGCAGTACTTC
v_call: TRBV7-2; d_call: -; j_call: TRBJ2-7; clone_size: -; cdr3_aa: CASSPRTNFYEQYF; cdr3_nt: TGTGCCAGCAGCCCCCGAACTAATTTCTACGAGCAGTACTTC
v_call: TRBV18; d_call: -; j_call: TRBJ2-3; clone_size: -; cdr3_aa: CASSPPSRGDRTDTQYF; cdr3_nt: TGTGCCAGCTCACCACCCTCAAGGGGGGATCGCACAGATACGCAGTATTTT
v_call: TRBV6-2/TRBV6-3; d_call: TRBD2; j_call: TRBJ2-1; clone_size: -; cdr3_aa: CASRPIAGNEQFF; cdr3_nt: TGTGCCAGCAGACCTATAGCGGGCAATGAGCAGTTCTTC
v_call: TRBV5-4; d_call: TRBD2; j_call: TRBJ2-1; clone_size: -; cdr3_aa: CASSFGGGAREQFF; cdr3_nt: TGTGCCAGCAGCTTTGGCGGGGGGGCGCGTGAGCAGTTCTTC
v_call: TRBV7-7; d_call: -; j_call: TRBJ2-1; clone_size: -; cdr3_aa: CASSKLTGKGYNEQFF; cdr3_nt: TGTGCTAGCAGCAAATTAACAGGGAAAGGCTACAATGAGCAGTTCTTC
v_call: TRBV6-2/TRBV6-3; d_call: TRBD1; j_call: TRBJ1-2; clone_size: -; cdr3_aa: CASSSTRDSYGYTF; cdr3_nt: TGTGCCAGCAGTTCCACCCGGGACAGCTATGGCTACACCTTC
v_call: TRBV7-2; d_call: TRBD2; j_call: TRBJ2-5; clone_size: -; cdr3_aa: CASSTSVGETQYF; cdr3_nt: TGTGCCAGCAGCACTAGCGTAGGGGAGACCCAGTACTTC
v_call: TRBV4-2; d_call: -; j_call: TRBJ1-2; clone_size: -; cdr3_aa: CASSQDRAAYGYTF; cdr3_nt: TGTGCCAGCAGCCAAGATCGCGCGGCCTATGGCTACACCTTC
v_call: TRBV5-6; d_call: -; j_call: TRBJ1-5; clone_size: once; cdr3_aa: CASSLAARVGQPQHF; cdr3_nt: TGTGCCAGCAGCTTGGCCGCCAGGGTAGGACAGCCCCAGCATTTT
v_call: TRBV7-9; d_call: -; j_call: TRBJ1-2; clone_size: -; cdr3_aa: CASSNNQGTDLNYGYTF; cdr3_nt: TGTGCCAGCAGCAACAACCAAGGGACGGACCTTAACTATGGCTACACCTTC
v_call: TRBV6-2/TRBV6-3; d_call: -; j_call: TRBJ1-2; clone_size: -; cdr3_aa: CASSYPRAVYYGYTF; cdr3_nt: TGTGCCAGCAGTTACCCTAGGGCTGTTTACTATGGCTACACCTTC
v_call: TRBV5-8; d_call: TRBD1; j_call: TRBJ2-5; clone_size: -; cdr3_aa: CASGDRTFGETQYF; cdr3_nt: TGTGCCAGCGGGGACAGGACCTTTGGAGAGACCCAGTACTTC
v_call: TRBV6-2/TRBV6-3; d_call: -; j_call: TRBJ2-5; clone_size: -; cdr3_aa: CASSYPRDGKETQYF; cdr3_nt: TGTGCCAGCAGTTACCCGCGGGACGGCAAAGAGACCCAGTACTTC
v_call: TRBV6-5; d_call: -; j_call: TRBJ1-5; clone_size: -; cdr3_aa: CASRAGVQPQHF; cdr3_nt: TGTGCCAGCAGGGCAGGGGTTCAGCCCCAGCATTTT
v_call: TRBV7-2; d_call: -; j_call: TRBJ2-2; clone_size: -; cdr3_aa: CASSLAGNGWTGELFF; cdr3_nt: TGTGCCAGCAGCTTAGCAGGGAACGGATGGACCGGGGAGCTGTTTTTT
v_call: TRBV28; d_call: TRBD1; j_call: TRBJ1-2; clone_size: -; cdr3_aa: CASSLPTGTNYGYTF; cdr3_nt: TGTGCCAGCAGTTTACCGACAGGGACTAACTATGGCTACACCTTC
v_call: TRBV12-3/TRBV12-4; d_call: -; j_call: TRBJ2-3; clone_size: -; cdr3_aa: CASSPLATDTQYF; cdr3_nt: TGTGCCAGCAGTCCCCTCGCCACAGATACGCAGTATTTT
v_call: TRBV6-5; d_call: TRBD2; j_call: TRBJ2-3; clone_size: -; cdr3_aa: CASVGLAARTDTQYF; cdr3_nt: TGTGCCAGCGTAGGACTAGCGGCCCGCACAGATACGCAGTATTTT
v_call: TRBV4-3; d_call: -; j_call: TRBJ1-2; clone_size: -; cdr3_aa: CASSQDVATYGYTF; cdr3_nt: TGCGCCAGCAGCCAAGATGTTGCCACCTATGGCTACACCTTC
v_call: TRBV2; d_call: TRBD1; j_call: TRBJ1-2; clone_size: -; cdr3_aa: CASSVGQGALNYGYTF; cdr3_nt: TGTGCCAGCAGTGTGGGGCAGGGGGCGCTTAACTATGGCTACACCTTC
v_call: TRBV5-1; d_call: -; j_call: TRBJ1-4; clone_size: -; cdr3_aa: CASSPRPTANEKLFF; cdr3_nt: TGCGCCAGCAGCCCGCGCCCGACAGCAAATGAAAAACTGTTTTTT
v_call: TRBV18; d_call: TRBD1; j_call: TRBJ2-1; clone_size: -; cdr3_aa: CASSLRGPYNEQFF; cdr3_nt: TGTGCCAGCTCACTCAGGGGGCCATACAATGAGCAGTTCTTC
v_call: TRBV19; d_call: -; j_call: TRBJ2-1; clone_size: -; cdr3_aa: CASSIVGQGSYNEQFF; cdr3_nt: TGTGCCAGTAGTATAGTCGGGCAGGGGTCCTACAATGAGCAGTTCTTC
v_call: TRBV4-1; d_call: -; j_call: TRBJ1-1; clone_size: -; cdr3_aa: CASSQDRASRNTEAFF; cdr3_nt: TGCGCCAGCAGCCAAGATCGGGCCTCGAGGAACACTGAAGCTTTCTTT
v_call: TRBV6-1; d_call: -; j_call: TRBJ2-5; clone_size: -; cdr3_aa: CASSEGGRETQYF; cdr3_nt: TGTGCCAGCAGTGAAGGTGGGCGGGAGACCCAGTACTTC
v_call: TRBV5-3; d_call: TRBD1; j_call: TRBJ1-4; clone_size: -; cdr3_aa: CAKIQGPPNEKLFF; cdr3_nt: TGTGCCAAGATACAGGGGCCCCCTAATGAAAAACTGTTTTTT
v_call: TRBV7-2; d_call: TRBD1; j_call: TRBJ2-3; clone_size: -; cdr3_aa: CASSFRGQTITDTQYF; cdr3_nt: TGTGCCAGCAGCTTTAGGGGACAGACGATCACAGATACGCAGTATTTT
v_call: TRBV6-1; d_call: -; j_call: TRBJ1-1; clone_size: -; cdr3_aa: CASSAFPAGALSNTEAFF; cdr3_nt: TGTGCCAGCAGTGCATTCCCGGCAGGGGCCCTTAGCAACACTGAAGCTTTCTTT
v_call: TRBV6-5; d_call: TRBD1; j_call: TRBJ1-2; clone_size: -; cdr3_aa: CASATGARNYGYTF; cdr3_nt: TGTGCCAGCGCAACAGGGGCCCGAAACTATGGCTACACCTTC
v_call: TRBV7-9; d_call: TRBD2; j_call: TRBJ2-1; clone_size: -; cdr3_aa: CASSFRSSGGSYNEQFF; cdr3_nt: TGTGCCAGCAGCTTTCGTTCTAGCGGGGGATCCTACAATGAGCAGTTCTTC
v_call: TRBV9; d_call: -; j_call: TRBJ1-5; clone_size: -; cdr3_aa: CASSVGRGREPQHF; cdr3_nt: TGTGCCAGCAGCGTAGGTCGGGGTAGAGAGCCCCAGCATTTT
v_call: TRBV11-2; d_call: -; j_call: TRBJ1-2; clone_size: -; cdr3_aa: CASSLEQGHGYTF; cdr3_nt: TGTGCCAGCAGCTTAGAACAGGGACATGGCTACACCTTC
v_call: TRBV5-4; d_call: -; j_call: TRBJ2-1; clone_size: -; cdr3_aa: CASSLRWGGNEQFF; cdr3_nt: TGTGCCAGCAGCTTGCGTTGGGGAGGCAATGAGCAGTTCTTC
v_call: TRBV6-2/TRBV6-3; d_call: -; j_call: TRBJ1-1; clone_size: -; cdr3_aa: CASSSASGVLNTEAFF; cdr3_nt: TGTGCCAGCAGTTCTGCCTCAGGGGTCCTGAACACTGAAGCTTTCTTT
v_call: TRBV11-2; d_call: -; j_call: TRBJ1-2; clone_size: -; cdr3_aa: CASSLERQTYGYTF; cdr3_nt: TGTGCCAGCAGCTTAGAGCGCCAGACCTATGGCTACACCTTC
v_call: TRBV7-9; d_call: -; j_call: TRBJ1-4; clone_size: -; cdr3_aa: CASSLDGQSEKLFF; cdr3_nt: TGTGCCAGCAGCTTAGACGGCCAGTCTGAAAAACTGTTTTTT
v_call: TRBV5-4; d_call: TRBD1; j_call: TRBJ1-6; clone_size: -; cdr3_aa: CASSRDRGNSPLHF; cdr3_nt: TGTGCCAGCAGTCGGGACAGAGGAAATTCACCCCTCCACTTT
v_call: TRBV5-4; d_call: -; j_call: TRBJ2-7; clone_size: -; cdr3_aa: CASSLGLGVYEQYF; cdr3_nt: TGTGCCAGCAGCTTGGGGCTTGGGGTCTACGAGCAGTACTTC
v_call: TRBV11-2; d_call: -; j_call: TRBJ1-6; clone_size: once; cdr3_aa: CASSLALGTAQNSPLHF; cdr3_nt: TGTGCCAGCAGCTTAGCCCTCGGGACGGCCCAGAATTCACCCCTCCACTTT
v_call: TRBV4-3; d_call: -; j_call: TRBJ2-3; clone_size: -; cdr3_aa: CASSHGWGSTDTQYF; cdr3_nt: TGCGCCAGCAGCCATGGGTGGGGGAGCACAGATACGCAGTATTTT
v_call: TRBV27; d_call: -; j_call: TRBJ2-7; clone_size: -; cdr3_aa: CASGKDVYAYEQYF; cdr3_nt: TGTGCCAGCGGCAAGGACGTATACGCCTACGAGCAGTACTTC
v_call: TRBV2; d_call: -; j_call: TRBJ1-1; clone_size: -; cdr3_aa: CASSDEEAFF; cdr3_nt: TGTGCCAGCAGTGACGAAGAAGCTTTCTTT
v_call: TRBV6-5; d_call: -; j_call: TRBJ2-7; clone_size: -; cdr3_aa: CASSYSNRLSYEQYF; cdr3_nt: TGTGCCAGCAGTTACTCGAATAGACTATCCTACGAGCAGTACTTC
v_call: TRBV6-2/TRBV6-3; d_call: TRBD1; j_call: TRBJ1-2; clone_size: -; cdr3_aa: CASSYTRQGIGGYTF; cdr3_nt: TGTGCCAGCAGTTACACCCGACAGGGGATAGGAGGCTACACCTTC
v_call: TRBV5-8; d_call: -; j_call: TRBJ1-1; clone_size: -; cdr3_aa: CASSFGPGTDEAFF; cdr3_nt: TGTGCCAGCAGCTTTGGTCCCGGTACGGATGAAGCTTTCTTT
v_call: TRBV18; d_call: TRBD2; j_call: TRBJ2-7; clone_size: once; cdr3_aa: CASSQTSGGFYEQYF; cdr3_nt: TGTGCCAGCTCACAAACTAGCGGGGGCTTCTACGAGCAGTACTTC